This record concerns one T cell receptor beta chain sequence. Its cognate antigen has yet to be identified. No base qualities exist here, and no much larger clone lies one base off it. The data derive from a study of T cell repertoires in cytomegalovirus infection (dated by TCRdb to between 2018 and 2021). Describing the broader study: Recently identified HLA-C-restricted CMV epitopes, whose presentation resists viral immunomodulation, were targeted by peptide stimulations together with well-studied HLA-B-restricted epitopes. Because public TCR beta signatures pointed to carriage of CMV infection together with the matching HLA type, the HLA type of each donor mattered for the analysis.

TCRdb lists the instrument as Illumina HiSeq 1500. The public reads were run again by TCRdb, first through fastp at Q25 and then through MiXCR, and only productive beta chains were kept. Rows with one shared CDR3 protein collapse into an entry with the most common genes and DNA. This sample has roughly 150,000 distinct CDR3 sequences in its table, and 20% to 25% of those were observed once. Of the sample, 25% falls within the top ten clones. The sample's treatment or condition label, decoded: in vitro stimulation with specific CMV peptide epitopes to enrich CMV-specific T cells. What the authors observed across the whole study: In both this cohort and an independent roughly 360-donor cohort, the cumulative frequency of public TCR beta family members distinguished carriers of CMV infection plus the relevant HLA type. The ex vivo response was dominated by HLA-C-restricted CMV-specific TCR beta clonotypes, which also provided the single most frequent clonotype in two of eight donors.

From the cysteine through the phenylalanine, the CDR3 covers 16 amino acids. Of all the DNA, just the CDR3 is kept, 48 bases in frame from base 1. CDR1 and CDR2, looked up from the germline V gene, are SGHTA and FQGNSA. A distance of 19 bases separates the germline ends of V and J, which lose 5 bases and 3 bases respectively. The sequence links TRBV7-2 to TRBJ1-2; the D gene cannot be resolved reliably. This receptor was obtained from a human donor in good health (CMV status not recorded). Some clones in this sample may be carry-over from other donors' samples. The material was CD8+ T cells from cultured PBMCs, obtained from culture after CMV antigen stimulation. The CDR3 loop reads CASSARSAGVDYGYTF. The nucleotide sequence is TGTGCCAGCAGCGCCCGGAGCGCTGGTGTTGACTATGGCTACACCTTC.